This record looks at one T cell receptor (beta chain) sequence and its context. The sample comes from a study of OX40 agonist ivuxolimab in advanced cancers. About the research overall: Patients assigned to dose escalation were diagnosed with hepatocellular carcinoma, melanoma, renal cell or head and neck cancer.

The V gene lost 2 bases and the J gene lost 6 bases, with 13 bases spanning the gap. The CDR3 consists of 13 residues. Germline values: CDR1 SQVTM, CDR2 ANQGSEA. Sequenced by immunoSEQ multiplex PCR; TCRdb stores in-frame clones only, minus some. The repertoire holds around 45,000 clones, with under 90% as singletons. This chain connects TRBV29-1 to TRBJ1-1; the D gene is possibly TRBD1 (6 bases). This clonotype originated in an adult with an advanced solid tumor such as melanoma, head and neck, liver or kidney cancer. The sample was CD4+ or CD8+ T cells sorted from blood, taken in a trial of the OX40 agonist ivuxolimab. CDR3 nucleotide sequence: TGCAGCGTTGAACGGGGGGGGCAGGCTGAAGCTTTCTTT. As protein: CSVERGGQAEAFF.